This T cell receptor beta chain was observed in a study of CD8 T cells in ankylosing spondylitis. This clonotype was seen more than once but under ten times. The antigen remains unidentified. Whole-study findings and limits: A TCR beta motif of seven or eight highly homologous variants appeared characteristic of ankylosing spondylitis blood.

TCRdb ran MiXCR on the 5' RACE reads and lists one entry per CDR3 protein. This table holds about 800,000 distinct CDR3 sequences, roughly 10% found once. This CDR3 region has 13 residues. The germline V gene encodes CDR1 LNHNV and CDR2 YYDKDF (reference sequence). Trimming removed 0 bases from V and 4 bases from J, with 5 bases in between. The receptor comes from a male donor with ankylosing spondylitis. The rearrangement links TRBV15 to TRBJ2-3; D uncertain. Sample: blood, either unsorted or a sorted T cell fraction (not recorded which). The CDR3 sequence: CATSRDFPDTQYF. As DNA, the CDR3 is TGTGCCACCAGCAGAGATTTTCCAGATACGCAGTATTTT.